The rows below give T cell receptor beta chains drawn from one sample of a study of cytomegalovirus exposure and HLA in healthy donors. Repertoires were generated with immunoSEQ multiplex PCR, while TCRdb's copy carries only in-frame clones and drops some. The table shows around 160,000 clones, with around 80% occurring only once. The sequencing input was PBMCs. The receptors come from a woman between 40 and 50 years old in good health and CMV-seronegative. CDR3s include the opening cysteine and the closing phenylalanine or tryptophan. The D gene is left open where the match is weak. Clone size is stated in some rows and not others, as once, few, many or a class when expanded.

TRBJ2-5,TRBD2,TRBV11-2,NA,15,CASSLAGRGGETQYF,TGTGCCAGCAGCTTAGCGGGGCGGGGGGGAGAGACCCAGTACTTC
TRBJ1-4,TRBD1,TRBV15,once,19,CATSTLQGGKGPTNEKLFF,TGTGCCACCAGCACCCTACAGGGGGGAAAGGGCCCAACTAATGAAAAACTGTTTTTT
TRBJ2-7,NA,TRBV9,NA,14,CASSVDPLSYEQYF,TGTGCCAGCAGCGTAGATCCCCTCTCCTACGAGCAGTACTTC
TRBJ2-4,NA,TRBV6-1,few,15,CASSATGAIKNIQYF,TGTGCCAGCAGTGCAACAGGAGCCATAAAAAACATTCAGTACTTC
TRBJ1-5,NA,TRBV27,few,15,CASSLRGGSNQPQHF,TGTGCCAGCAGTTTAAGAGGGGGTAGCAATCAGCCCCAGCATTTT
TRBJ2-7,TRBD2,TRBV6-5,NA,16,CASSYGTSGRSHEQYF,TGTGCCAGCAGTTACGGTACTAGCGGGAGGTCTCACGAGCAGTACTTC
TRBJ1-4,TRBD1,TRBV19,few,15,CASSSRTGGREKLFF,TGTGCCAGTAGTTCACGGACAGGGGGAAGAGAAAAACTGTTTTTT
TRBJ1-1,NA,TRBV19,NA,17,CASSIERKAGVRAEAFF,TGTGCCAGTAGTATAGAGAGAAAGGCAGGGGTCCGCGCTGAAGCTTTCTTT
TRBJ2-1,TRBD2,TRBV4-1,NA,16,CASSQATSGSYNEQFF,TGCGCCAGCAGCCAAGCGACTAGCGGGTCTTACAATGAGCAGTTCTTC
TRBJ1-2,NA,TRBV28,NA,12,CASSFQYYGYTF,TGTGCCAGCAGTTTCCAGTACTATGGCTACACCTTC
TRBJ2-3,TRBD1,TRBV7-3,NA,14,CASSFTGGTDTQYF,TGTGCCAGCAGCTTTACAGGGGGCACAGATACGCAGTATTTT
TRBJ1-5,TRBD1,TRBV19,few,13,CASRDREHQPQHF,TGTGCCAGTAGAGACAGGGAGCATCAGCCCCAGCATTTT
TRBJ1-5,NA,TRBV2,NA,14,CASSEWTVDQPQHF,TGTGCCAGCAGTGAGTGGACAGTTGATCAGCCCCAGCATTTT
TRBJ1-5,TRBD1,TRBV5-1,NA,18,CASSFYGTGSLSNQPQHF,TGCGCCAGCAGCTTTTATGGGACAGGGTCCCTATCCAATCAGCCCCAGCATTTT
TRBJ1-1,TRBD1,TRBV28,few,21,CASSLGTAPGTGGDWDTEAFF,TGTGCCAGCAGTCTTGGGACGGCCCCGGGGACAGGGGGTGATTGGGACACTGAAGCTTTCTTT
TRBJ2-5,TRBD2,TRBV5-1,NA,14,CASRGGRAGETQYF,TGCGCCAGCAGAGGCGGGAGGGCTGGGGAGACCCAGTACTTC
TRBJ2-3,TRBD2,TRBV28,NA,17,CASSSGGLAGFRNTQYF,TGTGCCAGCAGTTCGGGGGGTCTAGCGGGGTTCCGTAATACGCAGTATTTT
TRBJ2-3,NA,TRBV28,NA,15,CASTKMNRPTDTQYF,TGTGCCAGCACGAAGATGAACAGACCCACAGATACGCAGTATTTT
TRBJ2-5,NA,TRBV30,NA,13,CAWNAGYQETQYF,TGTGCCTGGAACGCGGGGTACCAAGAGACCCAGTACTTC
TRBJ1-5,TRBD1,TRBV5-1,few,15,CASSLIGQVDQPQHF,TGCGCCAGCAGCTTAATTGGACAGGTGGATCAGCCCCAGCATTTT
TRBJ2-1,TRBD1,TRBV7-3,NA,13,CASSPQQGNEQFF,TGTGCCAGCAGTCCTCAACAGGGGAATGAGCAGTTCTTC
TRBJ1-2,NA,TRBV7-8,NA,13,CASSLGSGNGYTF,TGTGCCAGCAGCTTAGGGTCCGGGAACGGCTACACCTTC
TRBJ1-2,TRBD1,TRBV11-2,once,17,CASSSTPGQALNYGYTF,TGTGCCAGCAGCTCAACCCCGGGACAGGCGCTTAACTATGGCTACACCTTC
TRBJ1-4,TRBD1,TRBV5-4,NA,16,CASSSGGGGEVEKLFF,TGTGCCAGCAGCTCGGGAGGGGGCGGAGAAGTAGAAAAACTGTTTTTT
TRBJ2-1,TRBD2,TRBV5-1,NA,16,CASSPSGRAEYNEQFF,TGCGCCAGCAGCCCTAGCGGGAGGGCCGAATACAATGAGCAGTTCTTC
TRBJ1-5,NA,TRBV5-5,NA,14,CASSSSDSNQPQHF,TGTGCCAGCAGCTCCTCAGATAGCAATCAGCCCCAGCATTTT
TRBJ1-5,TRBD1,TRBV5-6,NA,16,CASSSWDRGGNQPQHF,TGTGCCAGCAGCTCCTGGGACAGGGGTGGCAATCAGCCCCAGCATTTT
TRBJ2-1,NA,TRBV6-6,NA,12,CASSLVGGEQFF,TGTGCCAGCAGCTTAGTAGGAGGTGAGCAGTTCTTC
TRBJ1-4,NA,TRBV19,NA,13,CASSIATGEKLFF,TGTGCCAGTAGTATAGCCACGGGGGAAAAACTGTTTTTT
TRBJ1-2,NA,TRBV5-6,few,14,CASSYYSGSYGYTF,TGTGCCAGCAGCTATTATAGCGGGTCCTATGGCTACACCTTC
TRBJ1-5,NA,TRBV28,once,12,CASTESNQPQHF,TGTGCCAGCACGGAGAGCAATCAGCCCCAGCATTTT
TRBJ2-3,TRBD2,TRBV9,few,16,CASSVGAGAETDTQYF,TGTGCCAGCAGCGTAGGGGCGGGAGCTGAAACAGATACGCAGTATTTT
TRBJ1-4,NA,TRBV2,once,15,CASSVRWRAGEKLFF,TGTGCCAGCAGTGTAAGGTGGCGGGCGGGTGAAAAACTGTTTTTT
TRBJ1-4,NA,TRBV30,once,13,CAWKETYQEKLFF,TGTGCCTGGAAGGAGACGTACCAGGAAAAACTGTTTTTT
TRBJ1-5,NA,TRBV27,once,17,CASSLRAQGYSNQPQHF,TGTGCCAGCAGCTTGAGAGCTCAGGGGTATAGCAATCAGCCCCAGCATTTT
TRBJ2-5,NA,TRBV9,NA,14,CASSVEERQETQYF,TGTGCCAGCAGCGTAGAAGAGCGACAAGAGACCCAGTACTTC
TRBJ1-1,NA,TRBV6-1,NA,14,CASSRQQQNTEAFF,TGTGCCAGCAGCCGACAGCAACAAAACACTGAAGCTTTCTTT
TRBJ2-3,NA,TRBV11-3,few,15,CASRLLPVPTDTQYF,TGTGCCAGCAGGCTGCTCCCGGTCCCCACAGATACGCAGTATTTT
TRBJ2-1,TRBD2,TRBV11-2,few,15,CASSLGTSGDNEQFF,TGTGCCAGCAGCTTAGGGACTAGCGGCGATAATGAGCAGTTCTTC
TRBJ1-5,NA,TRBV6-1,NA,15,CASSDGSAGKQPQHF,TGTGCCAGCAGTGACGGGTCGGCAGGGAAACAGCCCCAGCATTTT